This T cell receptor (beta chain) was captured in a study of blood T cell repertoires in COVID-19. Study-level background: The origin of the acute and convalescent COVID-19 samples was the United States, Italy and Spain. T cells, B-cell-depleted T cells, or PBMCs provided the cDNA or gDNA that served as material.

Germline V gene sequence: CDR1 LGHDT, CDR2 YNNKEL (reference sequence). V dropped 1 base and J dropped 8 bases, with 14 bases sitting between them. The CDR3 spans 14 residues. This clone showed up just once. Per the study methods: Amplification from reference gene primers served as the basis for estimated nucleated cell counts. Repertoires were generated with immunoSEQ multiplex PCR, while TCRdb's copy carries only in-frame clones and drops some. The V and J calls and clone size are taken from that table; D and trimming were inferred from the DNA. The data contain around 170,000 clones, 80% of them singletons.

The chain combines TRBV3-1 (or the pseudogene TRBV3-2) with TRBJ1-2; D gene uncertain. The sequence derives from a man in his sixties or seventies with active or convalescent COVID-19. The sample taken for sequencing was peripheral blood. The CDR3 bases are TGTGCCAGCAGCCAAGTGCACGGTCCGGGAGGCTACACCTTC. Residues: CASSQVHGPGGYTF.